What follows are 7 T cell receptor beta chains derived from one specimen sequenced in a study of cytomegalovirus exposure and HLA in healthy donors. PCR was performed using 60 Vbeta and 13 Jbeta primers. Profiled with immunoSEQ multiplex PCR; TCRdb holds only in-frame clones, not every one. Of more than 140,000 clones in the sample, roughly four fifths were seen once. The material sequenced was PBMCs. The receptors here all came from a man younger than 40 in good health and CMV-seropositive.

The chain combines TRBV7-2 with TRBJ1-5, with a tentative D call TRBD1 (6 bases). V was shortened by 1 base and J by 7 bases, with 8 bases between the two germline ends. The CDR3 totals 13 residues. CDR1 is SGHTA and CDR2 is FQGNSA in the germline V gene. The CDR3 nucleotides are TGTGCCAGCAGCTTAGGACAGGACCAGCCCCAGCATTTT. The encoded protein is CASSLGQDQPQHF. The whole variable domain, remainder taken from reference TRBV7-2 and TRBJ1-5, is GAGVSQSPSNKVTEKGKDVELRCDPISGHTALYWYRQSLGQGLEFLIYFQGNSAPDKSGLPSDRFSAERTGGSVSTLTIQRTQQEDSAVYLCASSLGQDQPQHFGDGTRLSIL.

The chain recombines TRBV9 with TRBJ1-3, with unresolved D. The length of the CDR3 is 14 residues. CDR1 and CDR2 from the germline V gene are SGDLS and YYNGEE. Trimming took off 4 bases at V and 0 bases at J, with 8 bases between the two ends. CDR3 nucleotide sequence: TGTGCCAGCAGCCCAGGTTACTCTGGAAACACCATATATTTT. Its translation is CASSPGYSGNTIYF.

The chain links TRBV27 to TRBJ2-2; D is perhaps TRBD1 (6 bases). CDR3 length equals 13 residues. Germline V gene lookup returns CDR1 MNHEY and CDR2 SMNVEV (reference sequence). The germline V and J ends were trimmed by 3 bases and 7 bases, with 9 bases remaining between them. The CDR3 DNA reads TGTGCCAGCAGTTTGGGGGCGGGCGGGGAGCTGTTTTTT. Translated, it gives CASSLGAGGELFF.

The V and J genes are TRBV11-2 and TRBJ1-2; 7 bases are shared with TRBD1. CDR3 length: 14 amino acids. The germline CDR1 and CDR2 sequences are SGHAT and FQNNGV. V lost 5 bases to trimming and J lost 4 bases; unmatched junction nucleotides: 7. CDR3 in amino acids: CASSPDRTIYGYTF. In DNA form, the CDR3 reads TGTGCCAGCAGCCCGGACAGGACCATCTATGGCTACACCTTC.

The DNA for the CDR3 is TGTGCCAGCAGTGAGTCAGGCAGGGGGAACACTGAAGCTTTCTTT. This sequence encodes CASSESGRGNTEAFF. The chain carries TRBV2 and TRBJ1-1, with a possible D match to TRBD1 (6 bases). CDR1 is SNHLY, CDR2 FYNNEI, per germline. This CDR3 contains 15 residues. V shed 3 bases and J shed 1 base, with 12 bases lying between them.

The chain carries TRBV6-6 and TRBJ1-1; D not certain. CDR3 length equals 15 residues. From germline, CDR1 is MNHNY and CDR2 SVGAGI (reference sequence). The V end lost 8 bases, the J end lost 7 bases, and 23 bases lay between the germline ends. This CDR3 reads CASYSGAAPQFEAFF. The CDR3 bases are TGTGCCAGCTACTCCGGAGCCGCGCCCCAGTTTGAAGCTTTCTTT.

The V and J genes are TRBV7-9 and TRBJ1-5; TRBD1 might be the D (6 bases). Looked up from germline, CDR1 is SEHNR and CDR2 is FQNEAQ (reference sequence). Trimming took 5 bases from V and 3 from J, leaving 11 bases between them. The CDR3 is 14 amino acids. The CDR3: CASSQDRNNQPQHF. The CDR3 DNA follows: TGTGCCAGCAGCCAGGACAGAAACAATCAGCCCCAGCATTTT.